A selection of T cell receptor beta chains follows, all from one sample in a study of metastatic and nonmetastatic thyroid tumors. With MiXCR, TCRdb called clones anew from the PCR reads. The sample holds about 16,000 clones, 13% seen once. Sequencing input: blood. These receptors all stem from a female donor with papillary thyroid cancer or a benign thyroid nodule (not recorded which). Some clones in this sample may be carry-over from other donors' samples. Both conserved end residues are part of each CDR3. Clone sizes are given selectively: once, few, many, or a class where the clone is expanded.

TRBJ2-3,TRBV12-3/TRBV12-4,many,CASRLTTGADTQYF
TRBJ2-2,TRBV3-1,many,CASSQESHTGELFF
TRBJ2-1,TRBV9,many,CASSGTGTSAGNEQFF
TRBJ1-1,TRBV11-2,.,CASSRVRNTEAFF
TRBJ1-3,TRBV7-2,many,CASSLRGGVRNTIYF
TRBJ2-3,TRBV7-8,many,CASSLIRGGSPDTQYF
TRBJ1-2,TRBV19,many,CASSMREDESYTF
TRBJ2-3,TRBV10-3,few,CAISESTWTDGDTQYF
TRBJ2-1,TRBV25-1,medium-sized,CASMRQSSYNEQFF
TRBJ2-7,TRBV7-2,.,CASSGEVKQYF
TRBJ2-7,TRBV12-3/TRBV12-4,.,CAIKDQGSREQYF
TRBJ2-5,TRBV4-3,many,CASSQEFSEETQYF
TRBJ1-2,TRBV7-9,.,CDSSFANYGYNF
TRBJ2-2,TRBV19,many,CASSKITGELFF
TRBJ2-2,TRBV10-3,many,CAISAFGLAGAPDTGELFF
TRBJ2-7,TRBV29-1,many,CSVERVGSGGASSSYEQYF
TRBJ2-4,TRBV2,many,CASTGQGRNIQYF
TRBJ2-3,TRBV18,many,CASSPPTRTDTQYF
TRBJ1-1,TRBV28,many,CASRPDGGSTEAFF
TRBJ2-5,TRBV2,many,CASREHGGQETQYF
TRBJ2-2,TRBV12-3/TRBV12-4,few,CASRQVVGELFF
TRBJ2-3,TRBV19,medium-sized,CASSQAGGQDTQYF
TRBJ1-6,TRBV30,few,CAWSVRHEAPLHF
TRBJ2-7,TRBV6-6,many,CASSYQGTGSSYEQYF
TRBJ2-7,TRBV20-1,many,CSAQEDYPSSEQYF
TRBJ2-7,TRBV28,.,CASSQEVPRGGFYEQCF
TRBJ2-7,TRBV18,many,CASSHRAYEQYF
TRBJ1-4,TRBV7-9,once,CASSVQGTNEKLFF
TRBJ1-6,TRBV5-5,many,CASSSSGGSSYNSPLHF
TRBJ1-4,TRBV19,many,CASREGATNEKLFF
TRBJ2-1,TRBV11-2,.,CASSTSVTVFDEQFF
TRBJ1-4,TRBV6-2/TRBV6-3,many,CASSTMTGGGEKLFF
TRBJ2-7,TRBV19,many,CASSSGISYEQYF
TRBJ2-7,TRBV6-2/TRBV6-3,medium-sized,CASSLDRVWYEQYF
TRBJ2-7,TRBV19,many,CASSISGTPQYEQYF
TRBJ1-3,TRBV5-6,many,CASSWGAFGSGNTIYF
TRBJ1-6,TRBV5-1,.,CASSPDRDSPLHF
TRBJ1-5,TRBV10-3,medium-sized,CATARTGADQPQHF
TRBJ1-1,TRBV28,few,CASSLDRGTRYTEAFF
TRBJ2-2,TRBV7-2,many,CASSRSGTNTGELFF
TRBJ2-3,TRBV20-1,many,CSADAWGADTQYF
TRBJ1-2,TRBV11-2,many,CASSLVKGQGAYYGYTF